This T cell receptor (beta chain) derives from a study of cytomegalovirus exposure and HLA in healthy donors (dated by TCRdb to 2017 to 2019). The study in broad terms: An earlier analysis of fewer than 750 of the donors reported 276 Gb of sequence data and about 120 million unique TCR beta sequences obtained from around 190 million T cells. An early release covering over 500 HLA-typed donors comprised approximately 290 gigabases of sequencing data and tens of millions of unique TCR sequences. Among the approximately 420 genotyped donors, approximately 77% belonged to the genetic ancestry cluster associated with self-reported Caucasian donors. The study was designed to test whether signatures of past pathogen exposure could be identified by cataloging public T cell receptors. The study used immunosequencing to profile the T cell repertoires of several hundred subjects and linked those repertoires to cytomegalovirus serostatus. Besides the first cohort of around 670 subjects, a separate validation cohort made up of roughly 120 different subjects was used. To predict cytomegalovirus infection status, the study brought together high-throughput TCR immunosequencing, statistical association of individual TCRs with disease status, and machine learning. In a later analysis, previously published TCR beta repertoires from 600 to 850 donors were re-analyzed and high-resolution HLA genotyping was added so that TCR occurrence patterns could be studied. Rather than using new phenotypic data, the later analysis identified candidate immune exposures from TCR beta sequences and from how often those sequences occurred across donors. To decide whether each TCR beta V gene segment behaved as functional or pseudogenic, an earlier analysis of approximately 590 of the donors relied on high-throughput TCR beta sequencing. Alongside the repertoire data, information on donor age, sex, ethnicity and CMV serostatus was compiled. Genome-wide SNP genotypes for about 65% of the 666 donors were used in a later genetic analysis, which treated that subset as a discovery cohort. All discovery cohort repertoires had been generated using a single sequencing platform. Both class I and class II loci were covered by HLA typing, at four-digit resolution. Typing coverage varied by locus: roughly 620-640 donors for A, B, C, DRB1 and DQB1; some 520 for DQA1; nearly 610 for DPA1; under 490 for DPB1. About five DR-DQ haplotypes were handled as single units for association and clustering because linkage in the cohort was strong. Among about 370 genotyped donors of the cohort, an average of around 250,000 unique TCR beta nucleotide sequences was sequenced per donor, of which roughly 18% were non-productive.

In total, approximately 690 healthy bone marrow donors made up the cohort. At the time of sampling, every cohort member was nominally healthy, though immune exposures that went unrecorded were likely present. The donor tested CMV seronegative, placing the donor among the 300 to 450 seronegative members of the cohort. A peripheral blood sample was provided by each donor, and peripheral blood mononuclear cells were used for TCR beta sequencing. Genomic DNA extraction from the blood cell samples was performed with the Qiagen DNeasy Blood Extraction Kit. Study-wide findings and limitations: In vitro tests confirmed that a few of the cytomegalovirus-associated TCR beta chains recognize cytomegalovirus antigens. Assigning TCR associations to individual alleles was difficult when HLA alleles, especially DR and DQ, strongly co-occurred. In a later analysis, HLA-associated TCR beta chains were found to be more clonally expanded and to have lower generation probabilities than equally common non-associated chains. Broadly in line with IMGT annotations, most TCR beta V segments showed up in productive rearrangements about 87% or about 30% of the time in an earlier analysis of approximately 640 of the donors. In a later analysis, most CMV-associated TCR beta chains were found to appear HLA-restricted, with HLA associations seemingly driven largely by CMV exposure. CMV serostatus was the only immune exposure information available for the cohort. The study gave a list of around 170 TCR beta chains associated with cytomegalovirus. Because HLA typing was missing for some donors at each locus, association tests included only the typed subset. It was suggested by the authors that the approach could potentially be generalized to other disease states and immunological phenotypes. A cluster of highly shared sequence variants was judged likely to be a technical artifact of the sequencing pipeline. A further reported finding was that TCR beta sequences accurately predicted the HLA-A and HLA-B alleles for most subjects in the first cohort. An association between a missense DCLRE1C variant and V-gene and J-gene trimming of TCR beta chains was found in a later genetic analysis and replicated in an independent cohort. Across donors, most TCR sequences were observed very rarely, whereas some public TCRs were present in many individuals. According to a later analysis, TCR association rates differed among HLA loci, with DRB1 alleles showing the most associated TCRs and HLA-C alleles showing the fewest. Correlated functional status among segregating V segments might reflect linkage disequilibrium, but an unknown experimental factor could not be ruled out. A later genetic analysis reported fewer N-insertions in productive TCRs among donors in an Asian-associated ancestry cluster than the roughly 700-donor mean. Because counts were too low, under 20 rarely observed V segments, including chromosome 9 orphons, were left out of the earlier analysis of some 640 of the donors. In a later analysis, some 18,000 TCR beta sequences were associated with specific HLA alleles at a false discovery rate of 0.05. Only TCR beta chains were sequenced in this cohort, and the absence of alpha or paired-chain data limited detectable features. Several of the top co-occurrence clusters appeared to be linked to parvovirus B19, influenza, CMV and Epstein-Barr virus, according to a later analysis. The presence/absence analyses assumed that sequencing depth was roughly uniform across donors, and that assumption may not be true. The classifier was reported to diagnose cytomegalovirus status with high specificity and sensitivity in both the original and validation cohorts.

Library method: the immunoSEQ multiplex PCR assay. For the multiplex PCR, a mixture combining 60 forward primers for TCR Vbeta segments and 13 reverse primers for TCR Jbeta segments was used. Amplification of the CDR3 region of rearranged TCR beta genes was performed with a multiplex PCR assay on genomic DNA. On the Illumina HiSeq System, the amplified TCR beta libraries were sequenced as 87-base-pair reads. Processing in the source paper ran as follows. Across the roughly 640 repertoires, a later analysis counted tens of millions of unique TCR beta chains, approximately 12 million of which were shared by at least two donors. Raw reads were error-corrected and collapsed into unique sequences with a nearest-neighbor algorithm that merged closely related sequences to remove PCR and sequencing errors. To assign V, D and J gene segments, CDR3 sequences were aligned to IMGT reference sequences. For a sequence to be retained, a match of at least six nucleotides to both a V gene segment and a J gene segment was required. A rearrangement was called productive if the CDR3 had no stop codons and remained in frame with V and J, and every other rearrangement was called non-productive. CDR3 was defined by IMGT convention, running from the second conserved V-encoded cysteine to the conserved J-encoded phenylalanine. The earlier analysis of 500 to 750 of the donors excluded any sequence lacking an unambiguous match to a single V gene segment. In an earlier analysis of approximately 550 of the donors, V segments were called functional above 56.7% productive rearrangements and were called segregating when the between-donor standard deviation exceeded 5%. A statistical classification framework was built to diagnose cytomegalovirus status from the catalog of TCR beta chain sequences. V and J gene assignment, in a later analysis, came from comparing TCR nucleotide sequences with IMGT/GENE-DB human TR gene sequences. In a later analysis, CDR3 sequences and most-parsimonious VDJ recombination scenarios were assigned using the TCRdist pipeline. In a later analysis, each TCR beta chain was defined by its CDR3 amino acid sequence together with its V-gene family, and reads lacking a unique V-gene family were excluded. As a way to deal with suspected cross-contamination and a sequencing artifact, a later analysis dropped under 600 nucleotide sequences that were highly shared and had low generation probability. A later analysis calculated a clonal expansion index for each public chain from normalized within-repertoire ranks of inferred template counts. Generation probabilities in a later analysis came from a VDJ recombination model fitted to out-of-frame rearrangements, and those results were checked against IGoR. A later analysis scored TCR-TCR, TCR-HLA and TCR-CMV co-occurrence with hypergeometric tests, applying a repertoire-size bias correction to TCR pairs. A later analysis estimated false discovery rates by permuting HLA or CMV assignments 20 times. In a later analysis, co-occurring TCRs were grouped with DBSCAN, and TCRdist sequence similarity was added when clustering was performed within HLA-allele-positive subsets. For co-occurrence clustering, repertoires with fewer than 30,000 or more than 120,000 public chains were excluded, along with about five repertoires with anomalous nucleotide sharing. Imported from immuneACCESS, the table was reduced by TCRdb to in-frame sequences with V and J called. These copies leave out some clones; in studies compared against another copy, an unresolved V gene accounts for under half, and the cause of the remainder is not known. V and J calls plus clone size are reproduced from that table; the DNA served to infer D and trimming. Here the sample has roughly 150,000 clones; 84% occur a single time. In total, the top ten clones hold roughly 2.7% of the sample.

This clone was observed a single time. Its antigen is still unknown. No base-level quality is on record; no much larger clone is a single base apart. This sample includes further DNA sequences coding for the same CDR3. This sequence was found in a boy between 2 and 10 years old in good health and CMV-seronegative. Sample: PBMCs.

The bases are TGTGCCAGCAGCCTGGGGACAGGGGGCATGAATACGCAGTATTTT. This codes for CASSLGTGGMNTQYF. Here the chain combines TRBV5-6 and TRBJ2-3; 12 central nucleotides agree with TRBD1. The cysteine opens and the phenylalanine closes a CDR3 of 15 amino acids. CDR3 DNA only is kept here, 45 bases in frame from base 1. After removal of 4 bases from V and 7 bases from J, the junction retains 7 bases not matched to a gene. CDR1 and CDR2 are drawn from the germline V gene: SGHDT, YYEEEE.